This entry concerns a single T cell receptor (beta chain). This sample is part of a study of shared clonotypes between healthy human individuals. The sorted-subset replicate PCRs were given about 200 ng DNA, which is about 29,000 T cell genomes. Produced via immunoSEQ multiplex PCR; TCRdb's table is partial and in-frame only. The table records about 2.2 million clones, approximately 94% of them present only once. Positively selected for CCR7, the CD45RO-negative cells used as naive CD8 cells excluded terminally differentiated effector memory CD45RA+ cells. Trimming removed 0 bases at V and 5 bases at J, with 11 bases between. CDR1 SQVTM and CDR2 ANQGSEA come from the germline V gene. The CDR3 covers 14 residues.

This rearrangement joins TRBV29-1 to TRBJ2-1, with D possibly matching TRBD1 (5 bases). The source material was naive CD8+ T cells from PBMCs. This TCR was sampled from a man aged 18 to 29 in good health. Some clones in this sample may be carry-over from other donors' samples. This chain's CDR3 is CSVEEGLDNNEQFF. CDR3 in DNA: TGCAGCGTTGAAGAAGGGCTGGACAACAATGAGCAGTTCTTC.